The 4 T cell receptor beta chains given below trace back to one sample, sequenced in a study of CD8+ T cells in alopecia areata. cDNA reverse transcribed from extracted RNA served as the sequencing template. Produced via immunoSEQ multiplex PCR; TCRdb's table is partial and in-frame only. Of roughly 60,000 clones in the sample, about 44% were seen once. Sequencing was carried out using NKG2D-low CD8+ T cells sorted from blood. These receptors were obtained from a human donor with alopecia areata.

This chain connects TRBV6-1 to TRBJ2-7; D unresolved. Germline V CDR1 and CDR2: MNHNS, SASEGT. V was clipped by 3 bases and J by 6 bases, with 9 bases between them. This CDR3 contains 12 residues. CDR3 DNA sequence: TGTGCCAGCAGTGACGAAGATGCCGAGCAGTACTTC. Protein sequence: CASSDEDAEQYF.

J is TRBJ1-5 and V is TRBV28; D is undetermined. Trimming took 3 bases from V and 3 from J, leaving 6 bases between them. Germline V gene lookup returns CDR1 MDHEN and CDR2 SYDVKM. This CDR3 is 13 amino acids long. The CDR3 DNA reads TGTGCCAGCAGTTTCTCCTACAATCAGCCCCAGCATTTT. As protein: CASSFSYNQPQHF.

This clone was detected a few times. The V gene is TRBV7-9, the J gene TRBJ2-1; D might be TRBD1 (5 bases). V was shortened by 4 bases and J by 15 bases, with 22 bases between the two germline ends. Germline CDR1 SEHNR, CDR2 FQNEAQ (reference sequence). The CDR3 contains 14 residues. The CDR3 here is CASSSTLGAQERFF. CDR3 nucleotide sequence: TGTGCCAGCAGCTCGACTTTAGGGGCGCAAGAACGGTTCTTC.

This clone came up a few times. The chain is built from TRBV4-1 and TRBJ2-7; 9 bases fit TRBD2. Losses at the gene ends were 3 bases for V and 3 bases for J; bases not matched to a gene: 12. CDR3 length: 17 residues. Germline CDR1 reads MGHRA; CDR2 reads YSYEKL. Written as DNA, the CDR3 is TGCGCCAGCAGCCATGCGGGAGTCGGTAGCGGGGGCTACGAGCAGTACTTC. It codes for CASSHAGVGSGGYEQYF.